This TCR beta chain was sequenced in a study of blood T cell repertoires in COVID-19. Study-level information: Whether acute or convalescent, the COVID-19 samples came from the United States, Italy and Spain. Sample material is recorded as cDNA or gDNA derived from T cells, B-cell-depleted T cells, or PBMCs.

One Seattle source followed patients from active infection through their disease course. Original data processing: Scientists estimated how many nucleated cells there were by amplifying reference gene primers. Generated by immunoSEQ multiplex PCR, the TCRdb table keeps only in-frame clones and is missing some. Clone size and V and J calls were adopted from that table, with D and trimming inferred from the DNA. This table has 150,000 to 200,000 clones, roughly 77% appearing once. Germline V CDR1 and CDR2: GTSNPN, SVGIG (reference sequence). The V end was cut by 3 bases, the J end by 4 bases, with 12 bases between. The CDR3 length is 13 residues.

Sample: peripheral blood. The chain carries TRBV30 and TRBJ1-1, with TRBD1 as a possible D gene (6 bases). This clonotype originated in a woman in her forties with COVID-19, enrolled during active disease. The CDR3: CAWSGDMGTEAFF. For the CDR3, the DNA is TGTGCCTGGAGCGGGGACATGGGCACTGAAGCTTTCTTT.